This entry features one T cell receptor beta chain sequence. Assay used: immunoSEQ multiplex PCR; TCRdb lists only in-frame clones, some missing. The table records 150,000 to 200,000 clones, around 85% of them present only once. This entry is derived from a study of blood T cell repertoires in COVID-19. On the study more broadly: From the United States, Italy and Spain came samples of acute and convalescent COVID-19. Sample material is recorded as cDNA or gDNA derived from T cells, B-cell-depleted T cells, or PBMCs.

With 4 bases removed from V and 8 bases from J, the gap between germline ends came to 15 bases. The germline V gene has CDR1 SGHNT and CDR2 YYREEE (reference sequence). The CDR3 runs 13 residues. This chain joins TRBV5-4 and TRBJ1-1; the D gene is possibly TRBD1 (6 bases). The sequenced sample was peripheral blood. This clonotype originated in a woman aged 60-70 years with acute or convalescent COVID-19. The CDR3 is CASSPEGGMEAFF. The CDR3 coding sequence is TGTGCCAGCAGCCCCGAAGGGGGTATGGAAGCTTTCTTT.